Sequencing of this T cell receptor beta chain was carried out in a study of response to subunit inactivated influenza vaccine (dated by TCRdb to between 2017 and 2018). General notes on the study: Deep quantitative T cell receptor repertoire profiling was used in the study to track responses to a trivalent subunit inactivated influenza vaccine. What the study reported, not specific to this receptor: The authors proposed that each seasonal influenza vaccination may bring in only a limited number of new T cells.

This clonotype turned up a few times. The antigen it recognizes is unknown. No quality values exist for individual bases; no much larger clone is one base distant. The CDR3 contains 14 residues, cysteine and phenylalanine counted. CDR3 DNA only is kept here, 42 bases in frame from base 1. CDR1 and CDR2 (SGHTA, FQGNSA) derive from the germline V gene. V and J are truncated by 2 bases and 1 base respectively, leaving an intervening sequence of 9 bases. Receptor libraries were prepared by RT-PCR. The sequencer listed for this sample is Illumina HiSeq 2500. TCRdb redid the processing of the public reads, applying fastp at Q25 and MiXCR, and retained in-frame beta chains. Duplicate CDR3 protein sequences are folded into a single record with the most common DNA and genes. The sample table contains roughly 790,000 distinct CDR3 sequences; only one count was recorded for roughly 20% of them. The top ten hold approximately 10% of the sample.

This chain is built from TRBV7-2 and TRBJ2-7; a confident D gene designation cannot be given. This sequence originates from a man aged 50 or older who received an inactivated influenza vaccine. Donor details come from another sample of the same person, matched by shared clones. The specimen was PBMCs from blood, collected roughly 5 days after vaccination. CDR3 sequence: CASSLHGPSYEQYF. Read as DNA, the sequence is TGTGCCAGCAGCTTACACGGACCTTCCTACGAGCAGTACTTC.